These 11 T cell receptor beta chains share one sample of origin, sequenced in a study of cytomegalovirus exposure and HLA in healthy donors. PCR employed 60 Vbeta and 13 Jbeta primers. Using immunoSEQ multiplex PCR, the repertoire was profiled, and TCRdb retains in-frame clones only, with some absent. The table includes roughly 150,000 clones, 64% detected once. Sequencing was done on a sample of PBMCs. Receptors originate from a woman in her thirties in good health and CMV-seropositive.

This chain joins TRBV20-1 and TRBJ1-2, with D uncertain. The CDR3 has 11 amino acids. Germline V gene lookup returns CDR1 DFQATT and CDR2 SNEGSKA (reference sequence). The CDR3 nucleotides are TGCAGAGCAGTTGAGGACTATGGCTACACCTTC. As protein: CRAVEDYGYTF.

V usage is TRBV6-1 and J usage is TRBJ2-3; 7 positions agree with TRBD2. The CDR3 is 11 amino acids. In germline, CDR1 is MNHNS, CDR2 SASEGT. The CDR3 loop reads CVSGRGDTQYF. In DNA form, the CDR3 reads TGTGTAAGTGGGAGGGGAGATACGCAGTATTTT.

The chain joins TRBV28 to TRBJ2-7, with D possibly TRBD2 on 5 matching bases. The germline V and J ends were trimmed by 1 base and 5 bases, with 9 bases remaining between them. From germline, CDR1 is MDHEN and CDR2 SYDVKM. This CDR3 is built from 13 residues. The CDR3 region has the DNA TGTGCCAGCAGTTTATCGGGGTACGACGAGCAGTACTTC. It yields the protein CASSLSGYDEQYF.

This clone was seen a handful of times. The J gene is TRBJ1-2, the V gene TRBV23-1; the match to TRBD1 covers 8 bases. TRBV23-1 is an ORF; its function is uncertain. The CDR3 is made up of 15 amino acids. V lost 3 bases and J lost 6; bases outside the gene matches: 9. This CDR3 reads CASSHFGQGLHGYTF. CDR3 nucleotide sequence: TGCGCCAGCAGTCATTTCGGACAGGGCCTTCATGGCTACACCTTC.

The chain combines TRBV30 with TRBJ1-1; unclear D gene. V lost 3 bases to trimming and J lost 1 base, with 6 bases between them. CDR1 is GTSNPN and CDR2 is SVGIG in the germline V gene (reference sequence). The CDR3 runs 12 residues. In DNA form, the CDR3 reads TGTGCCTGGAGGAGGGAGAACACTGAAGCTTTCTTT. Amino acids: CAWRRENTEAFF.

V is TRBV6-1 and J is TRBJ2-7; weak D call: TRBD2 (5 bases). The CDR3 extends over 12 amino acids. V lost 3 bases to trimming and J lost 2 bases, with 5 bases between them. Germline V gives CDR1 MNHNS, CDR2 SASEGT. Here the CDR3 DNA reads TGTGCCAGCAGTGACGGGGCCTACGAGCAGTACTTC. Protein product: CASSDGAYEQYF.

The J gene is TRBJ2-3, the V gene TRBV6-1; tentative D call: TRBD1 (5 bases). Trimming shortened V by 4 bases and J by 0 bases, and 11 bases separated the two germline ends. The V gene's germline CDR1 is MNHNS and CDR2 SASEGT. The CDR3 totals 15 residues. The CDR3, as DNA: TGTGCCAGCAGTGCCAGGGTTGTGAGCACAGATACGCAGTATTTT. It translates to CASSARVVSTDTQYF.

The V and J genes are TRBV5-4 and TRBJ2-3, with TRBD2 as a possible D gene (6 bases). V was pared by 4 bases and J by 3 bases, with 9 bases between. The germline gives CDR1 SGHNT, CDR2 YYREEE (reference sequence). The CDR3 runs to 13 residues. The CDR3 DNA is TGTGCCAGCAGCCTGGGACTTACAGATACGCAGTATTTT. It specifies CASSLGLTDTQYF.

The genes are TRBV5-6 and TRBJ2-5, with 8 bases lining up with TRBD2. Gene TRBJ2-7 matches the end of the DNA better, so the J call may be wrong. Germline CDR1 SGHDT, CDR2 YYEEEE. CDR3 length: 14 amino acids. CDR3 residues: CASSLQAGVYEQYF. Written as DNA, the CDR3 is TGTGCCAGCAGCTTGCAAGCGGGGGTATACGAGCAGTACTTC.

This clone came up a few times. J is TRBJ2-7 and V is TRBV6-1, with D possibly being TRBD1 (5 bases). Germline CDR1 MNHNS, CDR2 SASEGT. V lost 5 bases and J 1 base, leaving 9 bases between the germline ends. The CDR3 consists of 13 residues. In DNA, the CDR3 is TGTGCCAGCAGTCTGACAGTTTCCTACGAGCAGTACTTC. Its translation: CASSLTVSYEQYF.

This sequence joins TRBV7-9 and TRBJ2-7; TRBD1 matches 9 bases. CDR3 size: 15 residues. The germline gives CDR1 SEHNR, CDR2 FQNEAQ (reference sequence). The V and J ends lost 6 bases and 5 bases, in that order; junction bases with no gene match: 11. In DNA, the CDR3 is TGTGCCAGCAGTTCTACAGGGGGCACAAACCACGAGCAGTACTTC. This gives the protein CASSSTGGTNHEQYF.